Below, 2 T cell receptor beta chains from the same sample are listed, as sequenced in a study of identical twins. TCRdb independently ran MiXCR on the 5' RACE reads; one entry per CDR3 protein. This sample has about 20,000 distinct CDR3 sequences; 69% occur once, and the top ten carry 5.5% to 7%. The material sequenced was memory (CD45RO+) T cells sorted from blood. These receptors originate from a woman aged 18 to 35 in good health. This table probably holds off-target reads from a library built for another chain.

The V and J genes are TRBV29-1 and TRBJ2-1, with 7 nucleotides matching TRBD2. The length of the CDR3 is 11 residues. V dropped 4 bases and J dropped 10; count of bases not matched to a gene: 4. Germline V gene sequence: CDR1 SQVTM, CDR2 ANQGSEA. The CDR3 nucleotides are TGCAGCGTTGGTGCGGGAGAGGAGCAGTTCTTC. It translates to CSVGAGEEQFF.

The chain has TRBV12-3 or TRBV12-4 and TRBJ2-7; D not resolved. CDR3 length: 13 residues. With 2 bases removed from V and 3 bases from J, the gap between germline ends came to 8 bases. This CDR3 is CASSLPTDYEQYF. CDR3 DNA: TGTGCCAGCAGTTTACCTACAGACTACGAGCAGTACTTC.